These 29 T cell receptor beta chains were all obtained from the same sample, sequenced in a study of T cell changes during pregnancy in multiple sclerosis. The protocol was immunoSEQ multiplex PCR, while the TCRdb copy is restricted to in-frame clones and leaves out a portion. This sample has 37,000 or so clones, with less than 95% found just once. The input for sequencing was peripheral blood, taken in the third trimester of pregnancy. These receptors were obtained from a female donor with multiple sclerosis, enrolled in a pregnancy study.

The chain couples TRBV6-1 to TRBJ1-6; D may be TRBD1 (5 bases). Germline V gives CDR1 MNHNS, CDR2 SASEGT. V was trimmed by 1 base and J by 9 bases, leaving 10 bases between them. CDR3 length: 14 residues. The CDR3: CASSEVFGGSPLHF. The CDR3 nucleotides read TGTGCCAGCAGTGAAGTATTCGGGGGTTCACCCCTCCACTTT.

CDR3 region: CASSLGQNTGELFF. CDR3 nucleotide sequence: TGTGCCAGCTCACTGGGACAGAACACCGGGGAGCTGTTTTTT. V usage is TRBV18 and J usage is TRBJ2-2; maybe TRBD1 (6 bases). Germline V gives CDR1 KGHSH, CDR2 LQKENI. V dropped 4 bases and J dropped 1 base, with 7 bases sitting between them. The CDR3 contains 14 residues.

J is TRBJ1-2 and V is TRBV10-3; D may be TRBD1 (6 bases). Germline V lookup: CDR1 ENHRY, CDR2 SYGVKD. With 5 bases removed from V and 1 base from J, the gap between germline ends came to 14 bases. The CDR3 sequence is 15 residues long. CDR3 region: CAISKRTENNYGYTF. CDR3 nucleotides: TGTGCCATCAGTAAGCGGACAGAAAATAACTATGGCTACACCTTC.

The V and J genes are TRBV6-5 and TRBJ2-5, with a possible D match to TRBD2 (5 bases). Germline values: CDR1 MNHEY, CDR2 SVGAGI. The CDR3 covers 13 residues. V lost 5 bases and J lost 5, with 12 bases in between. CDR3 coding DNA: TGTGCCAGCAGTGGGGAGTTGCGGGAGACCCAGTACTTC. This encodes CASSGELRETQYF.

CDR3 protein: CASSSDRLLVGKPQHF. For the CDR3, the DNA is TGTGCCAGCAGTTCGGACAGGTTGCTGGTCGGGAAGCCCCAGCATTTT. The rearrangement uses TRBV2 and TRBJ1-5; 7 nucleotides match TRBD1. With 5 bases clipped from V and 8 bases from J, the junction kept 15 bases outside the gene matches. CDR3 size: 16 residues. The germline V gene encodes CDR1 SNHLY and CDR2 FYNNEI.

This clone was recorded once. This chain's CDR3 is CASSLMAGGWNTEAFF. The CDR3 DNA reads TGTGCCAGCAGTTTAATGGCAGGGGGCTGGAACACTGAAGCTTTCTTT. The rearrangement uses TRBV27 and TRBJ1-1; 8 bases map to TRBD1. The CDR3 extends over 16 amino acids. The ends lost 2 bases at V and 1 base at J; junction bases unmatched: 6. Germline V CDR1 and CDR2: MNHEY, SMNVEV (reference sequence).

V is TRBV6-5 and J is TRBJ1-2; tentatively, D is TRBD1 (6 bases). This CDR3 contains 15 residues. The germline V gene has CDR1 MNHEY and CDR2 SVGAGI. Trimming cost V 4 bases and J 4 bases, with 16 bases left between them. CDR3 amino acids: CASSLQGPGSYGYTF. CDR3 coding DNA: TGTGCCAGCAGTTTACAGGGTCCCGGATCCTATGGCTACACCTTC.

The V gene is TRBV21-1, the J gene TRBJ2-7; the table gives TRBD2 as D, unverified against the DNA. TRBV21-1 is classified as a pseudogene. This CDR3 region has 12 residues. The CDR3 sequence is CASSRGGYEQYF. CDR3 nucleotides: TGTGCCAGCAGCAGGGGGGGCTACGAGCAGTACTTC.

The chain is built from TRBV11-3 and TRBJ2-7; 8 bases match TRBD2. CDR1 is SGHNT, CDR2 YENEEA, per germline. The CDR3 covers 14 residues. After removal of 1 base from V and 3 bases from J, the junction contained 2 bases not matched to a gene. The CDR3 region has the DNA TGTGCCAGCAGCTTAGGTAGCGGGAACTACGAGCAGTACTTC. Protein sequence: CASSLGSGNYEQYF. Combining the CDR3 with reference TRBV11-3 and TRBJ2-7 gives the whole variable domain EAGVVQSPRYKIIEKKQPVAFWCNPISGHNTLYWYLQNLGQGPELLIRYENEEAVDDSQLPKDRFSAERLKGVDSTLKIQPAELGDSAVYLCASSLGSGNYEQYFGPGTRLTVT.

The chain has TRBV12-2 and TRBJ1-3. TRBV12-2 counts as a pseudogene. CDR3 size: 16 residues. The CDR3 region is CASRLSYHPSGNTIYF. CDR3 bases: TGTGCAAGTCGCTTATCATACCACCCAAGCGGAAACACCATATATTTT.

This chain joins TRBV9 and TRBJ1-6; the D gene is possibly TRBD1 (5 bases). V was pared by 0 bases and J by 14 bases, with 12 bases between. From germline, CDR1 is SGDLS and CDR2 YYNGEE. This CDR3 is built from 13 residues. The CDR3 DNA sequence: TGTGCCAGCAGCGTAGAGGGAAGGGGATCCCTCCACTTT. It is translated as CASSVEGRGSLHF.

The chain joins TRBV19 to TRBJ2-1, with D perhaps matching TRBD2 (6 bases). With 7 bases removed from V and 10 bases from J, the gap between germline ends came to 17 bases. CDR1 LNHDA and CDR2 SQIVND come from the germline V gene (reference sequence). This CDR3 spans 13 amino acids. Written as DNA, the CDR3 is TGTGCCAGTACCCCCCCCGCGGGGAACGAGCAGTTCTTC. Its translation is CASTPPAGNEQFF.

The rearrangement uses TRBV5-1 and TRBJ2-1, with a tentative D call TRBD2 (6 bases). Germline CDR1 is SGHRS and CDR2 is YFSETQ. This CDR3 spans 15 amino acids. The V gene lost 0 bases and the J gene lost 7 bases, with 14 bases spanning the gap. The CDR3 spells CASSLDGGTGNEQFF. CDR3 coding DNA: TGCGCCAGCAGCTTGGATGGGGGGACTGGAAATGAGCAGTTCTTC. The whole variable domain, remainder taken from reference TRBV5-1 and TRBJ2-1, is KAGVTQTPRYLIKTRGQQVTLSCSPISGHRSVSWYQQTPGQGLQFLFEYFSETQRNKGNFPGRFSGRQFSNSRSEMNVSTLELGDSALYLCASSLDGGTGNEQFFGPGTRLTVL.

The rearrangement links TRBV18 to TRBJ1-2, with a weak D call TRBD1 (6 bases). V lost 3 bases and J lost 0, with 23 bases in between. The germline CDR1 and CDR2 sequences are KGHSH and LQKENI. There are 19 residues in the CDR3. The CDR3 is CASSPTAATGEQTNYGYTF. CDR3 nucleotide sequence: TGTGCCAGCTCACCTACGGCCGCGACAGGAGAGCAAACTAACTATGGCTACACCTTC.

This rearrangement joins TRBV5-1 to TRBJ2-7; TRBD2 matches at 8 bases. Trimming cost V 4 bases and J 2 bases; bases outside gene matches: 2. This CDR3 is built from 13 residues. Germline CDR1 and CDR2: SGHRS and YFSETQ. CDR3 sequence reads: CASSRGGPYEQYF. CDR3 DNA: TGCGCCAGCAGCCGGGGGGGCCCCTACGAGCAGTACTTC.

As regards this clone: Germline is not matched at one junction end, which may reflect a read error. The chain links TRBV9 to TRBJ2-1; 10 nucleotides line up with TRBD2. Germline assignment: CDR1 SGDLS and CDR2 YYNGEE. The CDR3 covers 11 residues. The CDR3 region is CSSGGAHEQFF. The CDR3, as DNA: TGTTCCAGCGGGGGGGCGCATGAGCAGTTCTTC.

The genes are TRBV7-3 and TRBJ2-3, with D possibly being TRBD1 (5 bases). V was clipped by 0 bases and J by 5 bases, with 12 bases between them. CDR3 length: 15 amino acids. CDR1 and CDR2 from the germline V gene are SGHTA and FQGTGA. The CDR3 loop is CASSLTSRVQDTQYF. Written as DNA, the CDR3 is TGTGCCAGCAGCTTAACATCCAGGGTCCAAGATACGCAGTATTTT. The whole variable domain, remainder taken from reference TRBV7-3 and TRBJ2-3, is GAGVSQTPSNKVTEKGKYVELRCDPISGHTALYWYRQSLGQGPEFLIYFQGTGAADDSGLPNDRFFAVRPEGSVSTLKIQRTERGDSAVYLCASSLTSRVQDTQYFGPGTRLTVL.

The CDR3: CASSLGGARNQPQHF. CDR3 nucleotides: TGTGCCAGCAGCCTCGGTGGGGCGCGTAATCAGCCCCAGCATTTT. This chain joins TRBV6-5 and TRBJ1-5, with a tentative D call TRBD1 (5 bases). Trimming took off 6 bases at V and 4 bases at J, with 16 bases between the two ends. Germline CDR1 MNHEY, CDR2 SVGAGI. The CDR3 totals 15 residues.

The chain employs TRBV6-1 and TRBJ2-1; D perhaps matches TRBD2 (6 bases). The CDR3 is 13 amino acids. Germline CDR1 is MNHNS and CDR2 is SASEGT. Deletions cut 6 bases from V and 7 bases from J, with 13 bases between. The CDR3 DNA sequence: TGTGCCAGCAGCGATACCGGGGGTAATGAGCAGTTCTTC. This gives the protein CASSDTGGNEQFF.

To note about this clone: The junction does not match germline at one end; this may be a read error. This chain joins TRBV15 and TRBJ1-2, with 8 positions matching TRBD1. CDR3 size: 13 residues. Germline V gives CDR1 LNHNV, CDR2 YYDKDF (reference sequence). CDR3 in DNA: TGTGCCACCAGCAGACCCAAGGACAGGGTCTATGGATTC. It encodes CATSRPKDRVYGF.

The CDR3 sequence is CASRSDGTRGHEQYF. CDR3 DNA sequence: TGTGCCAGCAGAAGTGATGGGACTAGAGGTCACGAGCAGTACTTC. The V call is TRBV5-5, the J call TRBJ2-7; the match to TRBD2 covers 8 bases. Germline values: CDR1 SGHKS, CDR2 YYEKEE (reference sequence). The J segment lost 5 bases and the V segment lost 5 bases, leaving 12 bases of the junction unmatched. The CDR3 is 15 residues long.

The chain joins TRBV5-6 to TRBJ2-5; TRBD2 agrees at 8 bases. Losses at the gene ends were 3 bases for V and 5 bases for J; bases not matched to a gene: 9. This CDR3 has 15 amino acids. Germline values: CDR1 SGHDT, CDR2 YYEEEE. The CDR3 reads CASSSRGLGFETQYF. The CDR3 DNA sequence: TGTGCCAGCAGCTCCCGGGGACTAGGATTCGAGACCCAGTACTTC.

The chain uses TRBV7-6 and TRBJ1-5; 9 bases match TRBD1. With V trimmed by 5 bases and J by 5 bases, 10 bases remained unmatched. CDR1 and CDR2 from the germline V gene are SGHVS and FNYEAQ. CDR3 size: 16 residues. In DNA form, the CDR3 reads TGTGCCAGCAGCCAACAGGACAGGGGATGGGATCAGCCCCAGCATTTT. Its translation is CASSQQDRGWDQPQHF.

This clone was picked up one time. The chain carries TRBV19 and TRBJ1-2; TRBD1 agrees at 7 bases. The germline CDR1 and CDR2 sequences are LNHDA and SQIVND (reference sequence). The CDR3 totals 14 residues. The trim removed 7 bases at V and 8 bases at J, leaving 13 bases unmatched. CDR3 nucleotide sequence: TGTGCCAGTATCCGACAGGGAAAGGCAGGCGGCTACACCTTC. This translates into CASIRQGKAGGYTF.

The CDR3 here is CSVEIRGERAGGYEQYF. CDR3 in DNA: TGCAGCGTTGAAATCCGGGGGGAAAGAGCGGGGGGGTACGAGCAGTACTTC. J is TRBJ2-7 and V is TRBV29-1, with TRBD2 matching over 10 bases. This CDR3 comprises 17 residues. Germline V gene data show CDR1 as SQVTM and CDR2 as ANQGSEA. The junction had 14 bases not matched to a gene; V was cut back by 2 bases and J by 4 bases.

CDR3 bases: TGTGCCAGTAGATCGGGATTTTATAGCAATCAGCCCCAGCATTTT. Amino acids: CASRSGFYSNQPQHF. J is TRBJ1-5 and V is TRBV19; D uncertain. Trimming removed 6 bases from V and 0 bases from J, with 12 bases in between. CDR3 length: 15 amino acids. CDR1 LNHDA and CDR2 SQIVND come from the germline V gene (reference sequence).

The rearrangement joins TRBV27 to TRBJ2-7; 9 positions agree with TRBD2. Trimming removed 2 bases from V and 3 bases from J; junction bases left unmatched: 2. This CDR3 has 14 residues. The germline V gene encodes CDR1 MNHEY and CDR2 SMNVEV (reference sequence). CDR3: CASSLASGNYEQYF. The DNA for the CDR3 is TGTGCCAGCAGTTTAGCTAGCGGGAACTACGAGCAGTACTTC.

The chain links TRBV18 to TRBJ1-2, with D maybe TRBD1 (6 bases). Per germline, CDR1 KGHSH and CDR2 LQKENI. V dropped 2 bases and J dropped 3 bases, with 13 bases sitting between them. The CDR3 covers 15 residues. The DNA of the CDR3 is TGTGCCAGCTCACCAGGGGGGGGCGATTACTATGGCTACACCTTC. The encoded protein is CASSPGGGDYYGYTF. Full variable domain (remainder filled in from reference TRBV18 and TRBJ1-2): NAGVMQNPRHLVRRRGQEARLRCSPMKGHSHVYWYRQLPEEGLKFMVYLQKENIIDESGMPKERFSAEFPKEGPSILRIQQVVRGDSAAYFCASSPGGGDYYGYTFGSGTRLTVV.

The V call is TRBV15, the J call TRBJ2-1; TRBD2 aligns across 11 bases. The CDR3 has 17 amino acids. CDR1 LNHNV and CDR2 YYDKDF come from the germline V gene (reference sequence). The ends lost 4 bases at V and 4 bases at J; junction bases unmatched: 9. Here the CDR3 DNA reads TGTGCCACCAGCAAAGGGTCTAGCGGGAGGAGGTACAATGAGCAGTTCTTC. Its protein product is CATSKGSSGRRYNEQFF.